Presented here are 3 T cell receptor beta chains from one specimen sequenced in a study of T-cell memory formation after mild COVID-19. One entry per CDR3 protein, called by TCRdb with MiXCR from the 5' RACE reads. This sample has approximately 300,000 distinct CDR3 sequences, with around a sixth found just once. The specimen sequenced was PBMCs or a T cell subset sorted from them (not recorded which). These receptors were collected from a man younger than 35 who had mild COVID-19 (a few samples of this study predate the infection). Cell type and time point are not known.

There are a few counts of this clonotype. For the CDR3, the DNA is TGTGCCAGCAGCTTAGATAGGGGGGCACCCACAGATACGCAGTATTTT. Its translation is CASSLDRGAPTDTQYF. This chain links TRBV11-2 with TRBJ2-3; the D call may be TRBD1 or TRBD2 (6 bases each). The CDR3 is 16 residues long. The germline gives CDR1 SGHAT, CDR2 FQNNGV. The V gene lost 0 bases and the J gene lost 2 bases, with 12 bases spanning the gap.

The chain links TRBV6-5 to TRBJ2-4, with D hard to call. The CDR3 totals 16 residues. V was pared by 1 base and J by 0 bases, with 10 bases between. Germline-derived CDR1 and CDR2 are MNHEY and SVGAGI. The chain's CDR3 is CASSYFPGEAKNIQYF. In nucleotides, the CDR3 is TGTGCCAGCAGTTACTTTCCAGGAGAAGCCAAAAACATTCAGTACTTC.

This chain links TRBV2 with TRBJ1-3, with TRBD1 matching 8 bases. J lost 0 bases, V lost 5 bases, and 3 bases had no gene match. The CDR3 runs 15 residues. The germline CDR1 and CDR2 sequences are SNHLY and FYNNEI. The DNA for the CDR3 is TGTGCCAGCAGTCGGACAGGGATCTCTGGAAACACCATATATTTT. It encodes CASSRTGISGNTIYF.